Listed here are 27 T cell receptor beta chains from one sample, sequenced in a study of cytomegalovirus exposure and HLA in healthy donors. Assay: immunoSEQ multiplex PCR; the TCRdb copy retains only in-frame clones and omits some. The sample carries some 170,000 clones, 85% to 90% recorded once. Sequencing input: PBMCs. The receptors come from a woman aged 25 to 39 in good health and CMV-seronegative.

This clone has only a few counts. The chain employs TRBV4-2 and TRBJ1-6; 8 bases are shared with TRBD1. Per the germline V gene, CDR1 is LGHNA and CDR2 is YNFKEQ. CDR3 length: 16 amino acids. With 4 bases clipped from V and 11 bases from J, the junction kept 13 bases outside the gene matches. CDR3 sequence: CASSLLPSAGGPPLHF. CDR3 nucleotides: TGTGCCAGCAGCCTCCTCCCGTCGGCAGGGGGCCCACCCCTCCACTTT.

The chain carries TRBV5-1 and TRBJ2-1; 9 bases agree with TRBD2. V lost 0 bases to trimming and J lost 2 bases; unmatched junction nucleotides: 3. The germline V gene has CDR1 SGHRS and CDR2 YFSETQ. CDR3 length: 16 residues. This CDR3 reads CASSLGGLAAYNEQFF. CDR3 nucleotides: TGCGCCAGCAGCTTGGGGGGACTAGCAGCCTACAATGAGCAGTTCTTC.

The chain recombines TRBV14 with TRBJ2-7; D not resolved. The CDR3 sequence is 13 residues long. V shed 4 bases and J shed 3 bases, with 10 bases lying between them. Germline V gene lookup returns CDR1 SGHDN and CDR2 FVKESK. CDR3 nucleotide sequence: TGTGCCAGCAGCCCCCCCTCGGGCTACGAGCAGTACTTC. As protein: CASSPPSGYEQYF.

J is TRBJ1-3 and V is TRBV9; 10 bases are a match to TRBD1. V was pared by 4 bases and J by 2 bases, with 3 bases of the junction left unmatched. Germline assignment: CDR1 SGDLS and CDR2 YYNGEE. This CDR3 spans 15 amino acids. CDR3: CASSTGTGAGNTIYF. The CDR3 region has the DNA TGTGCCAGCAGCACTGGGACAGGGGCTGGAAACACCATATATTTT. The full variable domain, rest sourced from reference TRBV9 and TRBJ1-3, is DSGVTQTPKHLITATGQRVTLRCSPRSGDLSVYWYQQSLDQGLQFLIQYYNGEERAKGNILERFSAQQFPDLHSELNLSSLELGDSALYFCASSTGTGAGNTIYFGEGSWLTVV.

The chain uses TRBV4-1 and TRBJ2-7; D is undetermined. Trimming cost V 4 bases and J 5 bases, with 9 bases left between them. The CDR3 consists of 12 residues. The germline V gene has CDR1 MGHRA and CDR2 YSYEKL. In DNA, the CDR3 is TGCGCCAGCAGCCGTACCACGGACGAGCAGTACTTC. Translation: CASSRTTDEQYF.

The CDR3 is CASSPGTDGGYTF. Here the CDR3 DNA reads TGTGCCAGCAGCCCCGGGACAGACGGCGGCTACACCTTC. This sequence joins TRBV7-4 and TRBJ1-2, with 7 bases matching TRBD1. This CDR3 is 13 amino acids long. Trimming removed 5 bases from V and 8 bases from J; junction bases left unmatched: 8. CDR1 is SGHVT and CDR2 is SQSDAQ in the germline V gene. The full variable domain, completed using reference TRBV7-4 and TRBJ1-2, is GAGVSQSPRYKVAKRGRDVALRCDSISGHVTLYWYRQTLGQGSEVLTYSQSDAQRDKSGRPSGRFSAERPERSVSTLKIQRTEQGDSAVYLCASSPGTDGGYTFGSGTRLTVV.

The chain employs TRBV2 and TRBJ2-3, with D possibly matching TRBD1 (6 bases). Germline V gives CDR1 SNHLY, CDR2 FYNNEI. The V and J ends lost 3 bases and 4 bases respectively, with 14 bases between them. The CDR3 has 15 residues. This chain's CDR3 is CASSDFRGVSDTQYF. The CDR3 region has the DNA TGTGCCAGCAGTGACTTCAGGGGAGTTTCAGATACGCAGTATTTT.

In this sample, this clone turned up a few times. The V call is TRBV19, the J call TRBJ1-2; 10 bases align to TRBD1. V was pared by 5 bases and J by 8 bases, with 14 bases of the junction left unmatched. The germline V gene encodes CDR1 LNHDA and CDR2 SQIVND (reference sequence). The CDR3 covers 16 residues. CDR3 coding DNA: TGTGCCAGTAGTCAATATCTGGGACAGGGGAGGGAGGGCTACACCTTC. Its translation is CASSQYLGQGREGYTF.

The genes are TRBV7-2 and TRBJ2-7, with 11 bases identical to TRBD2. With 2 bases clipped from V and 2 bases from J, the junction kept 2 bases outside the gene matches. This CDR3 is 15 amino acids long. The germline CDR1 and CDR2 sequences are SGHTA and FQGNSA. The CDR3 DNA is TGTGCCAGCAGCTTAAGACTAGCGGGGACCTACGAGCAGTACTTC. It specifies CASSLRLAGTYEQYF.

CDR3 residues: CASSHFTFGTRTGRDGYTF. As DNA, the CDR3 is TGTGCCAGCAGCCACTTTACCTTCGGGACAAGGACCGGTCGGGATGGCTACACCTTC. V is TRBV4-2 and J is TRBJ1-2, with D perhaps matching TRBD1 (6 bases). Germline V gene lookup returns CDR1 LGHNA and CDR2 YNFKEQ. The V end was cut by 3 bases, the J end by 6 bases, with 29 bases between. The CDR3 is 19 residues long.

This clone was recorded once. The chain has TRBV6-1 and TRBJ1-5; 7 bases align to TRBD1. The CDR3 contains 15 residues. The V gene's germline CDR1 is MNHNS and CDR2 SASEGT. With 6 bases clipped from V and 6 bases from J, the junction kept 11 bases outside the gene matches. The CDR3 DNA sequence: TGTGCCAGCAGGGACATGGTAGGGGGCGGTCAGCCCCAGCATTTT. This codes for CASRDMVGGGQPQHF.

The rearrangement joins TRBV29-1 to TRBJ1-3; D remains ambiguous. The CDR3 extends over 14 amino acids. CDR1 and CDR2 from the germline V gene are SQVTM and ANQGSEA. Trimming pared 6 bases from V and 4 bases from J, leaving 16 bases between. CDR3 bases: TGCAGCGTCGGTGGCGGGGATAAGGGAAACACCATATATTTT. Translation: CSVGGGDKGNTIYF. Drawing the rest from reference TRBV29-1 and TRBJ1-3, the complete variable domain is SAVISQKPSRDICQRGTSLTIQCQVDSQVTMMFWYRQQPGQSLTLIATANQGSEATYESGFVIDKFPISRPNLTFSTLTVSNMSPEDSSIYLCSVGGGDKGNTIYFGEGSWLTVV.

The chain links TRBV5-1 to TRBJ1-2, with D possibly being TRBD1 (5 bases). There are 14 residues in the CDR3. With 0 bases removed from V and 9 bases from J, the gap between germline ends came to 15 bases. Germline values: CDR1 SGHRS, CDR2 YFSETQ. The CDR3 DNA reads as TGCGCCAGCAGCTTGGAAGCTTCAACAGGTAGCTACACCTTC. Translated, it gives CASSLEASTGSYTF.

The chain links TRBV5-4 to TRBJ2-1; maybe TRBD2 (5 bases). This CDR3 is built from 14 residues. Trimming took off 4 bases at V and 3 bases at J, with 11 bases between the two ends. Looked up from germline, CDR1 is SGHNT and CDR2 is YYREEE (reference sequence). In nucleotides, the CDR3 is TGTGCCAGCAGCCGATACCGGGACTACAATGAGCAGTTCTTC. This sequence encodes CASSRYRDYNEQFF.

The rearrangement links TRBV10-1 to TRBJ2-2; a possible D gene is TRBD1 (6 bases). Germline V gene data show CDR1 as WNHNN and CDR2 as SYGVQD (reference sequence). This CDR3 region has 13 residues. Trimming removed 9 bases from V and 6 bases from J, with 14 bases in between. CDR3 nucleotide sequence: TGCGCCAGTGGGACAATCGGGGCCGGGGAGCTGTTTTTT. Translation: CASGTIGAGELFF.

This clone showed up just once. V and J are TRBV19 and TRBJ2-1; D call uncertain. This CDR3 is built from 13 residues. The ends were cut back, 1 base at V and 5 bases at J, with 6 bases in the middle. Germline V gene sequence: CDR1 LNHDA, CDR2 SQIVND (reference sequence). The DNA of the CDR3 is TGTGCCAGTAGTATAGGGCAGAACAATGAGCAGTTCTTC. Its translation: CASSIGQNNEQFF.

This sequence joins TRBV2 and TRBJ2-5; 7 bases agree with TRBD2. This CDR3 is 18 amino acids long. After removal of 1 base from V and 3 bases from J, the junction contained 14 bases not matched to a gene. The V gene's germline CDR1 is SNHLY and CDR2 FYNNEI. The CDR3 region has the DNA TGTGCCAGCAGTGAAGTGGGGGGGTGGGCTTCGATAGAAGAGACCCAGTACTTC. Protein: CASSEVGGWASIEETQYF.

The chain employs TRBV10-1 and TRBJ1-5, with TRBD1 as a possible D gene (6 bases). V was clipped by 6 bases and J by 6 bases, with 12 bases between them. The CDR3 has 13 amino acids. The V gene's germline CDR1 is WNHNN and CDR2 SYGVQD (reference sequence). The CDR3 region has the DNA TGCGCCAGCAGAGTACAGGGTCCTCAGCCCCAGCATTTT. Encoded protein: CASRVQGPQPQHF.

V usage is TRBV5-4 and J usage is TRBJ2-7, with D possibly being TRBD2 (6 bases). The CDR3 sequence is 14 residues long. Trimming took off 3 bases at V and 6 bases at J, with 16 bases between the two ends. Germline V lookup: CDR1 SGHNT, CDR2 YYREEE (reference sequence). This chain's CDR3 is CASSWEVISGEQYF. The CDR3 DNA follows: TGTGCCAGCAGCTGGGAGGTAATTTCGGGCGAGCAGTACTTC.

J is TRBJ1-2 and V is TRBV9; 9 nucleotides align to TRBD1. The CDR3 is made up of 15 amino acids. The germline gives CDR1 SGDLS, CDR2 YYNGEE. Trimming cost V 0 bases and J 3 bases; bases outside gene matches: 3. CDR3 in amino acids: CASSVGWTGDYGYTF. The CDR3 DNA is TGTGCCAGCAGCGTAGGATGGACAGGGGACTATGGCTACACCTTC.

This chain links TRBV9 with TRBJ2-1; D not resolved. Trimming pared 3 bases from V and 8 bases from J, leaving 18 bases between. Per germline, CDR1 SGDLS and CDR2 YYNGEE. This CDR3 has 15 amino acids. The CDR3 protein is CASSGTKVGLDEQFF. The DNA of the CDR3 is TGTGCCAGCAGCGGAACTAAAGTTGGTCTCGATGAGCAGTTCTTC.

The chain couples TRBV7-6 to TRBJ2-7; tentative D call: TRBD1 (5 bases). CDR1 SGHVS and CDR2 FNYEAQ come from the germline V gene. CDR3 length: 16 amino acids. The V and J ends lost 2 bases and 2 bases respectively, with 16 bases between them. CDR3 sequence (DNA): TGTGCCAGCAGCTTACAGGGTTCAGGGTTTACCTACGAGCAGTACTTC. It codes for CASSLQGSGFTYEQYF.

This chain links TRBV5-1 with TRBJ2-6, with 9 bases matching TRBD2. The CDR3 has 19 residues. Looked up from germline, CDR1 is SGHRS and CDR2 is YFSETQ. With 4 bases clipped from V and 3 bases from J, the junction kept 14 bases outside the gene matches. The CDR3 coding sequence is TGCGCCAGCAGCGCACTAGGCGGGACTAGCCGTAATGGGGCCAACGTCCTGACTTTC. Translating it yields CASSALGGTSRNGANVLTF.

This clone was seen once. The chain couples TRBV10-3 to TRBJ1-1; maybe TRBD1 (6 bases). V lost 4 bases and J lost 2, with 14 bases in between. The CDR3 totals 15 residues. The germline V gene has CDR1 ENHRY and CDR2 SYGVKD. The chain's CDR3 is CAISANREYNTEAFF. DNA of the CDR3: TGTGCCATCAGTGCAAACAGGGAATACAACACTGAAGCTTTCTTT.

The chain recombines TRBV18 with TRBJ2-3; D possibly corresponds to TRBD2 (7 bases). The CDR3 runs to 16 residues. CDR1 is KGHSH and CDR2 is LQKENI in the germline V gene. Trimming took 0 bases from V and 5 from J, leaving 15 bases between them. The CDR3 DNA sequence: TGTGCCAGCTCACCACCCGGTGGGGGGGCCAGAGATACGCAGTATTTT. As protein: CASSPPGGGARDTQYF.

V and J are TRBV7-6 and TRBJ1-5; 8 bases map to TRBD1. The germline gives CDR1 SGHVS, CDR2 FNYEAQ. CDR3 length: 18 amino acids. Unmatched junction bases numbered 19, after V lost 5 bases and J lost 7 bases. The CDR3, as DNA: TGTGCCAGCAGCCAAGATCTCGGGGGCAGGGGGCTACCCCAGCCCCAGCATTTT. Its translation is CASSQDLGGRGLPQPQHF.

This chain uses TRBV5-1 with TRBJ2-3; perhaps TRBD1 as D (5 bases). Looked up from germline, CDR1 is SGHRS and CDR2 is YFSETQ. This CDR3 has 17 amino acids. Trimming removed 1 base from V and 0 bases from J, with 15 bases in between. The DNA of the CDR3 is TGCGCCAGCAGCTTGTGGGGCGGAGCGTCTAGCACAGATACGCAGTATTTT. This codes for CASSLWGGASSTDTQYF.